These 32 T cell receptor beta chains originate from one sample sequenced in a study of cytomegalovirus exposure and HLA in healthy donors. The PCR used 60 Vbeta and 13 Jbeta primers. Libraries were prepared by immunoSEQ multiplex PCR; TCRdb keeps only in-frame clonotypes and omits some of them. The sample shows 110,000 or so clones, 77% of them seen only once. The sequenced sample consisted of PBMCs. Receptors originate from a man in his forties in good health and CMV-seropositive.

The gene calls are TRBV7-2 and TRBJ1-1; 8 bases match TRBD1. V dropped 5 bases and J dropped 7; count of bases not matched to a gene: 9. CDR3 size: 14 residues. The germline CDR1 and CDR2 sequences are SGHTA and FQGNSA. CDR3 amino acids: CASSAAGGYGEAFF. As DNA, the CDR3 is TGTGCCAGCAGCGCCGCAGGGGGCTACGGTGAAGCTTTCTTT.

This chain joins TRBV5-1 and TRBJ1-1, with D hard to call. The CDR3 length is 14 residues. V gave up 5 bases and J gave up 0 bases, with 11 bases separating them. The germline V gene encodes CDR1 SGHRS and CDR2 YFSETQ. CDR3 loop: CASSRRRLNTEAFF. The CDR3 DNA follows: TGCGCCAGCAGTCGCCGTAGATTGAACACTGAAGCTTTCTTT.

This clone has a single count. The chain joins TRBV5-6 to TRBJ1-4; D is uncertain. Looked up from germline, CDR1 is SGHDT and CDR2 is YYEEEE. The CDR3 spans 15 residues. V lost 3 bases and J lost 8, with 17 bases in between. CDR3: CASSSKWRTGEKLFF. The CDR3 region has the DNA TGTGCCAGCAGCTCGAAGTGGCGGACGGGAGAAAAACTGTTTTTT.

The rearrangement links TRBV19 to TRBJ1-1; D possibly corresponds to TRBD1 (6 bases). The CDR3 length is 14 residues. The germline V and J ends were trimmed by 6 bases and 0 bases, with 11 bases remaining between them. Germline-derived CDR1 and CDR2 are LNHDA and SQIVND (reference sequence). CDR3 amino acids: CASSETGLNTEAFF. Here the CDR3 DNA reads TGTGCCAGTAGCGAGACAGGACTGAACACTGAAGCTTTCTTT.

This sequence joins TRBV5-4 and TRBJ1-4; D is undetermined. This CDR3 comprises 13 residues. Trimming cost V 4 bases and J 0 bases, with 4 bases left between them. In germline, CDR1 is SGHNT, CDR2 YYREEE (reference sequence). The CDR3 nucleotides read TGTGCCAGCAGCACAGCAACTAATGAAAAACTGTTTTTT. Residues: CASSTATNEKLFF. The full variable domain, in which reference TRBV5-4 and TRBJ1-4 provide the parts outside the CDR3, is ETGVTQSPTHLIKTRGQQVTLRCSSQSGHNTVSWYQQALGQGPQFIFQYYREEENGRGNFPPRFSGLQFPNYSSELNVNALELDDSALYLCASSTATNEKLFFGSGTQLSVL.

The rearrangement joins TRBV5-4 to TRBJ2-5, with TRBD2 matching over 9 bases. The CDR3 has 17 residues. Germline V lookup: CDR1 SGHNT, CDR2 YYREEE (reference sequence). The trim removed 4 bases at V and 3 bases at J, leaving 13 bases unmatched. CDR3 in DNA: TGTGCCAGCAGCCAAGAGGGGGTAGCGGGGGAGGAAGAGACCCAGTACTTC. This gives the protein CASSQEGVAGEEETQYF.

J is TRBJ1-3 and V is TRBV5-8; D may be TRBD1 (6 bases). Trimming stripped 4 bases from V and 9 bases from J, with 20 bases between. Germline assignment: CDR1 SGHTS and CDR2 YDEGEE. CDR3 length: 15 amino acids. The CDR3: CASSIRADRVGTIYF. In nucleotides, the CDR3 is TGTGCCAGCAGCATACGAGCGGACAGAGTGGGCACCATATATTTT.

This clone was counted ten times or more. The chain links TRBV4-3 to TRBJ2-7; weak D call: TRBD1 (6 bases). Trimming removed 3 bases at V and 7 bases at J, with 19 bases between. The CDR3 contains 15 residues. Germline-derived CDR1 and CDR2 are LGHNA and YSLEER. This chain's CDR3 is CASSQLAGALREQYF. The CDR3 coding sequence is TGCGCCAGCAGCCAGCTAGCAGGGGCGCTGAGAGAGCAGTACTTC.

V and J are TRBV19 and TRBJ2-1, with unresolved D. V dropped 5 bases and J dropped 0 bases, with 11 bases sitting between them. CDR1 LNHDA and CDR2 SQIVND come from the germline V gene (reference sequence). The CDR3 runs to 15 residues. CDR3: CASSFSRFSYNEQFF. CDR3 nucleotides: TGTGCCAGTAGTTTCTCTAGGTTCTCCTACAATGAGCAGTTCTTC. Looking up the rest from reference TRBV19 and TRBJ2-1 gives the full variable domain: DGGITQSPKYLFRKEGQNVTLSCEQNLNHDAMYWYRQDPGQGLRLIYYSQIVNDFQKGDIAEGYSVSREKKESFPLTVTSAQKNPTAFYLCASSFSRFSYNEQFFGPGTRLTVL.

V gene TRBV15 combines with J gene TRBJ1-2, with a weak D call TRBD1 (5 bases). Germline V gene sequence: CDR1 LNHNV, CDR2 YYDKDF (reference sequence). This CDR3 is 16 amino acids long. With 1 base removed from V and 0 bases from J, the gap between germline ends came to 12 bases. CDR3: CATSRGGAGANYGYTF. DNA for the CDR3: TGTGCCACCAGCAGAGGTGGGGCCGGAGCTAACTATGGCTACACCTTC.

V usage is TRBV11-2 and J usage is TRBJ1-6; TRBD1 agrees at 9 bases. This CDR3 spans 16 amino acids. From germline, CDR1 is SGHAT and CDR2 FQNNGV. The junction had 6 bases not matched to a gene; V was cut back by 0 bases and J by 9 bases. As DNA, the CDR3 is TGTGCCAGCAGCTTAGAACCCGGGACAGGGCTTTCACCCCTCCACTTT. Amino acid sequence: CASSLEPGTGLSPLHF. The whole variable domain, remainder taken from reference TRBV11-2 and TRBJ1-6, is EAGVAQSPRYKIIEKRQSVAFWCNPISGHATLYWYQQILGQGPKLLIQFQNNGVVDDSQLPKDRFSAERLKGVDSTLKIQPAKLEDSAVYLCASSLEPGTGLSPLHFGNGTRLTVT.

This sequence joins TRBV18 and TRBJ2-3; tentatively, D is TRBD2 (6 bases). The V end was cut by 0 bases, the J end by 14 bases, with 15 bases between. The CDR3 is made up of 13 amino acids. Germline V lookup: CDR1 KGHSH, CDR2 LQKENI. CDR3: CASSPPGLGIVYF. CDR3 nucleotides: TGTGCCAGCTCACCACCGGGACTCGGGATTGTGTATTTT.

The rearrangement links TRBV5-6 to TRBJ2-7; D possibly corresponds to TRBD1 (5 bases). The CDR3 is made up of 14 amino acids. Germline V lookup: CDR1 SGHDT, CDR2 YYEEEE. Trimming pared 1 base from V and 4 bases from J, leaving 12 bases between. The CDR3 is CASSLRQKNYEQYF. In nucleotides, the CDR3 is TGTGCCAGCAGCTTGAGACAGAAAAATTACGAGCAGTACTTC. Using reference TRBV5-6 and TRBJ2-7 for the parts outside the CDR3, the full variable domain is DAGVTQSPTHLIKTRGQQVTLRCSPKSGHDTVSWYQQALGQGPQFIFQYYEEEERQRGNFPDRFSGHQFPNYSSELNVNALLLGDSALYLCASSLRQKNYEQYFGPGTRLTVT.

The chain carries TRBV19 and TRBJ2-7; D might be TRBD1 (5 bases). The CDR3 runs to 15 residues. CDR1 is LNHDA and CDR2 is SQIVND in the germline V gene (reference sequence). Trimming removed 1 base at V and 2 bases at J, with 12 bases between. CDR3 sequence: CASSIGQGRTYEQYF. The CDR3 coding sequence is TGTGCCAGTAGTATAGGGCAGGGCAGGACCTACGAGCAGTACTTC.

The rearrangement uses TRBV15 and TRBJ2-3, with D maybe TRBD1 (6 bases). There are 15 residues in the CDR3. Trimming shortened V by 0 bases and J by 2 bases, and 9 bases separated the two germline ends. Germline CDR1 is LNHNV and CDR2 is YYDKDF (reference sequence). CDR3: CATSRDGQNTDTQYF. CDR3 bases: TGTGCCACCAGCAGAGACGGACAGAACACAGATACGCAGTATTTT.

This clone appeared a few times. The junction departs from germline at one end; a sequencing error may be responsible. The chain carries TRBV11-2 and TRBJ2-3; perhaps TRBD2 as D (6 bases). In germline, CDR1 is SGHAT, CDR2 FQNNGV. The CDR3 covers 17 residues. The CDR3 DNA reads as TGCGCCAGCAGCCAACCCTACGGGCCTAGCGGCACAGATACGCAGTATTTT. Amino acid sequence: CASSQPYGPSGTDTQYF.

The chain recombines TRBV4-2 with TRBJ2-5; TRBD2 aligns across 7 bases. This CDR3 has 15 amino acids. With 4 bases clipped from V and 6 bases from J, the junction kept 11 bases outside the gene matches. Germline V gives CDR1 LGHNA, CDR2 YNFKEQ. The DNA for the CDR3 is TGTGCCAGCAGCCGCAACCGGGACTACAGTAAGACCCAGTACTTC. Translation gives CASSRNRDYSKTQYF.

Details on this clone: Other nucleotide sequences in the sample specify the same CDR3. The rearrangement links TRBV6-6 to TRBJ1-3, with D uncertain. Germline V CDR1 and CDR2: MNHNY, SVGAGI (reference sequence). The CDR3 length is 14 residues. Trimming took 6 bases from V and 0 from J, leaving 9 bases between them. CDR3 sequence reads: CASSEGPSGNTIYF. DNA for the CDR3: TGTGCCAGCAGCGAGGGCCCCTCTGGAAACACCATATATTTT.

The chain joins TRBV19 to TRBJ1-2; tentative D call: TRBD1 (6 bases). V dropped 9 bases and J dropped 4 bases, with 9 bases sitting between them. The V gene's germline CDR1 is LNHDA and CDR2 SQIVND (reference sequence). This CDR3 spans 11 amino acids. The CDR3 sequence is CASRDTYGYTF. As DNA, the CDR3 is TGTGCCAGCCGGGACACCTATGGCTACACCTTC.

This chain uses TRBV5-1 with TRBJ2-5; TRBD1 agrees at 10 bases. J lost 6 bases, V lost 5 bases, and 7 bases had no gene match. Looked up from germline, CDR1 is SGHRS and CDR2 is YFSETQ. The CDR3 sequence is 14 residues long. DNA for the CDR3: TGCGCCAGCAGTCCCGGGACAGGGGAACAGACCCAGTACTTC. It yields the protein CASSPGTGEQTQYF.

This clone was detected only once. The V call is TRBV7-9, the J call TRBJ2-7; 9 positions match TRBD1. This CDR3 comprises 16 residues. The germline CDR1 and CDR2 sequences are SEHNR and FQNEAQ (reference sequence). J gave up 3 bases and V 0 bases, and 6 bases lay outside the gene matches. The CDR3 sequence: CASSLAMATGGYEQYF. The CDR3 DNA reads TGTGCCAGCAGCTTAGCAATGGCGACAGGGGGCTACGAGCAGTACTTC.

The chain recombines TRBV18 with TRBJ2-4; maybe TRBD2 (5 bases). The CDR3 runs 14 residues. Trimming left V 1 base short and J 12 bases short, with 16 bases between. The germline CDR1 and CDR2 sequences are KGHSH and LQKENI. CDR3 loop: CASSPRGDPGPQYF. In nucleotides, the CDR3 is TGTGCCAGCTCACCACGGGGAGACCCTGGCCCTCAGTACTTC.

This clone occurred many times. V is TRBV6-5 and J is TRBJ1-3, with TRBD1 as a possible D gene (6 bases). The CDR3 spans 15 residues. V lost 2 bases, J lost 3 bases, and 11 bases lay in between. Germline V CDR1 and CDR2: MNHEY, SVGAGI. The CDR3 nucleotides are TGTGCCAGCAGTTACCTAACAGGGCTTGGAAACACCATATATTTT. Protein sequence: CASSYLTGLGNTIYF.

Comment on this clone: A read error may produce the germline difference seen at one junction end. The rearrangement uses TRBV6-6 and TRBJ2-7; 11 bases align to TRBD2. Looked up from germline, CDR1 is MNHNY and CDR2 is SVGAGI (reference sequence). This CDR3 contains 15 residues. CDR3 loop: CASSSGTSGPYERYF. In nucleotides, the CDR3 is TGTGCCAGCAGCAGCGGGACTAGCGGCCCCTACGAGCGGTACTTC.

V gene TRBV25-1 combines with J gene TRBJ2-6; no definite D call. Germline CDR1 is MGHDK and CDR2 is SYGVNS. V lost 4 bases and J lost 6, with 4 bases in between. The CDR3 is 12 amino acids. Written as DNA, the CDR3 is TGTGCCAGCAGTGCGGTGGCCAACGTCCTGACTTTC. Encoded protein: CASSAVANVLTF.

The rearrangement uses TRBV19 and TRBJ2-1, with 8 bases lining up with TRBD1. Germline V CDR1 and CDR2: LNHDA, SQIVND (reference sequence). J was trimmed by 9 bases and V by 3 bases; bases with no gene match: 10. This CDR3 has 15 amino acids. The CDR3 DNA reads TGTGCCAGTAGTATTAGCAGGGGGCTAGCGAGTGAGCAGTTCTTC. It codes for CASSISRGLASEQFF. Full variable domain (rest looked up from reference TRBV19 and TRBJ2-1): DGGITQSPKYLFRKEGQNVTLSCEQNLNHDAMYWYRQDPGQGLRLIYYSQIVNDFQKGDIAEGYSVSREKKESFPLTVTSAQKNPTAFYLCASSISRGLASEQFFGPGTRLTVL.

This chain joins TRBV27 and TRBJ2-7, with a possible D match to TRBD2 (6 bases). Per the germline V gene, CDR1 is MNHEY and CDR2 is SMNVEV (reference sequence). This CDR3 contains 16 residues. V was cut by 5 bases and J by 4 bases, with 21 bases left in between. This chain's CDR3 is CASSKRGGTQSYEQYF. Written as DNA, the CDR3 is TGTGCCAGCAGTAAACGTGGGGGGACGCAAAGTTACGAGCAGTACTTC.

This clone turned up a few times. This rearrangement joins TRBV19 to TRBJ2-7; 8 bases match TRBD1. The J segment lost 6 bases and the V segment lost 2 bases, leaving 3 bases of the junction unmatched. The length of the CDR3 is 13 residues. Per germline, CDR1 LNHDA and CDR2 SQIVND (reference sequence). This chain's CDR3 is CASSIRQGREQYF. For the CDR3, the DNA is TGTGCCAGTAGTATAAGACAGGGGCGCGAGCAGTACTTC.

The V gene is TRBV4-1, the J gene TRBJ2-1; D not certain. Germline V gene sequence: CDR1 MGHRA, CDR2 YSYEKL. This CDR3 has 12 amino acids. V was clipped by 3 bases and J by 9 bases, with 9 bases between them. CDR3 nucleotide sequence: TGCGCCAGCAGCCATCTAGGTTCTGAGCAGTTCTTC. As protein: CASSHLGSEQFF.

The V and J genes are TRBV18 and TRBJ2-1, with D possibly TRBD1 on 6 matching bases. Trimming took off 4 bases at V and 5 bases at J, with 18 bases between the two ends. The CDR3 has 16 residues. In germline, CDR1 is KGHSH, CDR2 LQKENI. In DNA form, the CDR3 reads TGTGCCAGCTCACTCGGACAGCCCATCGTAGACAATGAGCAGTTCTTC. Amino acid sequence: CASSLGQPIVDNEQFF. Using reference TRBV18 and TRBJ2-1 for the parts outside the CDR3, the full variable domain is NAGVMQNPRHLVRRRGQEARLRCSPMKGHSHVYWYRQLPEEGLKFMVYLQKENIIDESGMPKERFSAEFPKEGPSILRIQQVVRGDSAAYFCASSLGQPIVDNEQFFGPGTRLTVL.

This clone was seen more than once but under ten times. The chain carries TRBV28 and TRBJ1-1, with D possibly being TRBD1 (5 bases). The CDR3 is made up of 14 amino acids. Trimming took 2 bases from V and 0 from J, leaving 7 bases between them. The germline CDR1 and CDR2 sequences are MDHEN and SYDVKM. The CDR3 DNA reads TGTGCCAGCAGTTTAGGAGGGGTGAACACTGAAGCTTTCTTT. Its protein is CASSLGGVNTEAFF.

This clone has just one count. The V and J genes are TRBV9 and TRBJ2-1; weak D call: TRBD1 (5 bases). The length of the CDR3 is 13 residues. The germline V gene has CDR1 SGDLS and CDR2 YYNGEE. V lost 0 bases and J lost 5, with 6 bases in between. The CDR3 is CASSVARDNEQFF. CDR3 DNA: TGTGCCAGCAGCGTAGCCAGGGACAATGAGCAGTTCTTC.